Shown below are 32 T cell receptor beta chains from a single sample sequenced in a study of blood T cell repertoires in COVID-19. TCRdb's copy holds only in-frame clones and misses some; the assay was immunoSEQ multiplex PCR. The sample contains about 150,000 clones, around four fifths of which appear only once. Sequencing was carried out using PBMCs or T cells enriched from blood (not recorded which). The source of these receptors is a man aged 50 to 60 who had recovered from COVID-19.

This chain links TRBV2 with TRBJ1-5, with 7 positions matching TRBD1. Germline loops: CDR1 SNHLY, CDR2 FYNNEI. Germline trimming cut 5 bases from V and 4 bases from J; bases unmatched to any gene: 8. The CDR3 has 15 amino acids. As DNA, the CDR3 is TGTGCCAGCAGTACTGACAGGGTTGCAAATCAGCCCCAGCATTTT. Translation: CASSTDRVANQPQHF.

The rearrangement uses TRBV29-1 and TRBJ1-5; perhaps TRBD1 as D (5 bases). In germline, CDR1 is SQVTM, CDR2 ANQGSEA. V lost 5 bases and J 3 bases, leaving 11 bases between the germline ends. This CDR3 is built from 13 residues. The CDR3 reads CSVSTGYNQPQHF. CDR3 nucleotides: TGCAGCGTTTCCACAGGCTACAATCAGCCCCAGCATTTT.

This clone is a singleton in its sample. The chain recombines TRBV5-1 with TRBJ2-3; TRBD1 aligns across 7 bases. Germline V gene data show CDR1 as SGHRS and CDR2 as YFSETQ. The CDR3 loop spans 15 amino acids. Trimming cost V 4 bases and J 0 bases; bases outside gene matches: 5. The CDR3 DNA reads TGCGCCAGCAGCAAGGACAGGATTAGCACAGATACGCAGTATTTT. Encoded protein: CASSKDRISTDTQYF.

This clone was observed a few times. The chain couples TRBV24-1 to TRBJ2-5; 7 nucleotides align to TRBD2. Germline CDR1 KGHDR, CDR2 SFDVKD. Germline trimming cut 4 bases from V and 3 bases from J; bases unmatched to any gene: 7. This CDR3 comprises 15 residues. CDR3 nucleotide sequence: TGTGCCACCAGTGAAGGCCTAGGGAGGGAAGAGACCCAGTACTTC. Encoded protein: CATSEGLGREETQYF.

The CDR3: CAWSGGVYSYNSPLHF. For the CDR3, the DNA is TGTGCCTGGAGTGGGGGGGTGTACTCCTATAATTCACCCCTCCACTTT. The gene calls are TRBV30 and TRBJ1-6; a possible D gene is TRBD1 (5 bases). The V end was cut by 1 base, the J end by 0 bases, with 10 bases between. Germline assignment: CDR1 GTSNPN and CDR2 SVGIG (reference sequence). CDR3 length: 16 residues.

The chain recombines TRBV27 with TRBJ2-3; 16 bases match TRBD2. This CDR3 is 18 amino acids long. Germline V lookup: CDR1 MNHEY, CDR2 SMNVEV (reference sequence). Germline trimming cut 4 bases from V and 2 bases from J; bases unmatched to any gene: 6. Here the CDR3 reads CASSSTGTSGGATDTQYF. The CDR3 DNA is TGTGCCAGCAGTTCCACCGGGACTAGCGGGGGGGCCACAGATACGCAGTATTTT.

The chain combines TRBV12-5 with TRBJ1-5; a possible D gene is TRBD1 (5 bases). The length of the CDR3 is 14 residues. Trimming stripped 0 bases from V and 7 bases from J, with 10 bases between. Germline V gene data show CDR1 as LGHNT and CDR2 as FRNRAP. CDR3 in amino acids: CASGLVGAGQPQHF. Written as DNA, the CDR3 is TGTGCTAGTGGTTTGGTTGGGGCCGGGCAGCCCCAGCATTTT.

The gene calls are TRBV6-6 and TRBJ1-6; TRBD1 might be the D (5 bases). The CDR3 is 16 amino acids. Trimming left V 2 bases short and J 7 bases short, with 15 bases between. Germline CDR1 is MNHNY and CDR2 is SVGAGI (reference sequence). The CDR3 nucleotides are TGTGCCAGCAGTTACCGAATCGGACGGACAAATTCACCCCTCCACTTT. Translating it yields CASSYRIGRTNSPLHF.

The chain employs TRBV5-5 and TRBJ1-6; no firm D call. V dropped 0 bases and J dropped 7 bases, with 8 bases sitting between them. The germline CDR1 and CDR2 sequences are SGHKS and YYEKEE (reference sequence). CDR3 length: 14 residues. Written as DNA, the CDR3 is TGTGCCAGCAGCTTGGTACAGCTAAATTCACCCCTCCACTTT. Translating it yields CASSLVQLNSPLHF. The full variable domain, with the rest looked up from reference TRBV5-5 and TRBJ1-6, is DAGVTQSPTHLIKTRGQQVTLRCSPISGHKSVSWYQQVLGQGPQFIFQYYEKEERGRGNFPDRFSARQFPNYSSELNVNALLLGDSALYLCASSLVQLNSPLHFGNGTRLTVT.

The V and J genes are TRBV10-3 and TRBJ2-7; 12 nucleotides match TRBD2. There are 16 residues in the CDR3. The V segment lost 5 bases and the J segment 2 bases; nucleotides outside the gene matches: 7. Germline V lookup: CDR1 ENHRY, CDR2 SYGVKD. CDR3 amino acids: CAISTSGGRHPYEQYF. Written as DNA, the CDR3 is TGTGCCATCAGTACTAGCGGGGGGCGTCACCCCTACGAGCAGTACTTC.

The chain employs TRBV6-2 or TRBV6-3 and TRBJ2-7, with TRBD1 matching 7 bases. Germline V gene lookup returns CDR1 MNHEY and CDR2 SVGEGT. The CDR3 runs to 14 residues. J lost 5 bases, V lost 0 bases, and 4 bases had no gene match. The CDR3, as DNA: TGTGCCAGCAGTTACTCGGCACAGGGGAACGAGCAGTACTTC. Its translation: CASSYSAQGNEQYF.

The genes are TRBV27 and TRBJ2-7; TRBD1 aligns across 8 bases. V gave up 2 bases and J gave up 5 bases; unmatched junction bases: 5. CDR3 length: 14 amino acids. From germline, CDR1 is MNHEY and CDR2 SMNVEV (reference sequence). For the CDR3, the DNA is TGTGCCAGCAGTTTACGGCAGGGGGCAAACGAGCAGTACTTC. Translation gives CASSLRQGANEQYF.

V gene TRBV7-3 combines with J gene TRBJ2-1; the match to TRBD2 covers 7 bases. Germline CDR1 and CDR2: SGHTA and FQGTGA. V lost 5 bases to trimming and J lost 3 bases; unmatched junction nucleotides: 10. The length of the CDR3 is 16 residues. The CDR3 coding sequence is TGTGCCAGCAGCCTAAGAGGGCGGGGGAGCTACAATGAGCAGTTCTTC. Protein sequence: CASSLRGRGSYNEQFF.

This clone has a single count. This sequence joins TRBV11-3 and TRBJ2-1; 7 bases line up with TRBD2. CDR3 length: 20 residues. V lost 5 bases and J lost 0; bases outside the gene matches: 19. Looked up from germline, CDR1 is SGHNT and CDR2 is YENEEA. CDR3 loop: CASSPRGGISGPSSYNEQFF. Written as DNA, the CDR3 is TGTGCCAGCAGCCCCCGAGGCGGGATTAGCGGGCCCTCCTCCTACAATGAGCAGTTCTTC.

In the case of this clone: Distinct nucleotide sequences in the sample also encode this CDR3. This chain uses TRBV29-1 with TRBJ2-5; TRBD1 matches 8 bases. J lost 5 bases, V lost 6 bases, and 5 bases had no gene match. The CDR3 covers 12 residues. The germline V gene encodes CDR1 SQVTM and CDR2 ANQGSEA. In DNA form, the CDR3 reads TGCAGCGTAGGACAGGGAGCGGAGACCCAGTACTTC. It specifies CSVGQGAETQYF.

V gene TRBV3-1 (or the pseudogene TRBV3-2) combines with J gene TRBJ1-6; D is perhaps TRBD1 (6 bases). Germline loops: CDR1 LGHDT, CDR2 YNNKEL (reference sequence). Trimming cost V 8 bases and J 8 bases, with 13 bases left between them. The CDR3 spans 13 residues. For the CDR3, the DNA is TGTGCCAGCCAAGGACAGAGGTATTCACCCCTCCACTTT. It specifies CASQGQRYSPLHF.

The chain employs TRBV19 and TRBJ2-3; 11 nucleotides align to TRBD2. In germline, CDR1 is LNHDA, CDR2 SQIVND (reference sequence). The ends lost 3 bases at V and 5 bases at J; junction bases unmatched: 10. The CDR3 sequence is 17 residues long. The CDR3 loop reads CASSMWPSGGSGDTQYF. The CDR3 DNA sequence: TGTGCCAGTAGTATGTGGCCTAGCGGGGGGTCGGGAGATACGCAGTATTTT.

This chain connects TRBV7-9 to TRBJ2-5; D may be TRBD2 (5 bases). The CDR3 sequence is 15 residues long. Germline lookup yields CDR1 SEHNR and CDR2 FQNEAQ (reference sequence). Between the trimmed V and J ends, which lost 1 base and 5 bases, there was a span of 14 bases. CDR3 bases: TGTGCCAGCAGCTTAGGGCGGGTCTTAAACGAGACCCAGTACTTC. Its protein product is CASSLGRVLNETQYF.

This rearrangement joins TRBV14 to TRBJ2-1, with D possibly being TRBD2 (5 bases). Trimming removed 1 base from V and 0 bases from J, with 7 bases in between. Germline V lookup: CDR1 SGHDN, CDR2 FVKESK. The CDR3 has 15 amino acids. The chain's CDR3 is CASSQVTSSYNEQFF. CDR3 sequence (DNA): TGTGCCAGCAGCCAAGTAACTAGCTCCTACAATGAGCAGTTCTTC.

V usage is TRBV7-2 and J usage is TRBJ2-5; D not certain. Germline V gene data show CDR1 as SGHTA and CDR2 as FQGNSA. This CDR3 comprises 13 residues. The ends were cut back, 3 bases at V and 5 bases at J, with 10 bases in the middle. Here the CDR3 reads CASSFGRSETQYF. In nucleotides, the CDR3 is TGTGCCAGCAGCTTTGGCAGGTCTGAGACCCAGTACTTC.

The chain is built from TRBV2 and TRBJ1-6, with D unresolved. Germline-derived CDR1 and CDR2 are SNHLY and FYNNEI. V gave up 2 bases and J gave up 12 bases, with 17 bases separating them. CDR3 size: 15 residues. This chain's CDR3 is CASSETVDNRGPLHF. The CDR3 DNA reads as TGTGCCAGCAGTGAAACAGTCGACAACCGTGGACCCCTCCACTTT.

V gene TRBV4-3 combines with J gene TRBJ2-2; perhaps TRBD2 as D (6 bases). Germline CDR1 reads LGHNA; CDR2 reads YSLEER. This CDR3 is 17 amino acids long. Between the trimmed V and J ends, which lost 2 bases and 0 bases, there was a span of 13 bases. The CDR3 reads CASSQYLASSNTGELFF. The CDR3 region has the DNA TGCGCCAGCAGCCAATACCTAGCGAGTTCGAACACCGGGGAGCTGTTTTTT.

The table lists this clone with many counts. V usage is TRBV3-1 (or the pseudogene TRBV3-2) and J usage is TRBJ2-1; 7 bases are a match to TRBD2. The germline gives CDR1 LGHDT, CDR2 YNNKEL (reference sequence). This CDR3 contains 16 residues. Germline trimming cut 1 base from V and 9 bases from J; bases unmatched to any gene: 12. CDR3 protein: CASSQVSSGLACEQFF. In DNA, the CDR3 is TGTGCCAGCAGCCAAGTTAGTAGCGGGCTGGCATGTGAGCAGTTCTTC.

The V gene is TRBV6-5, the J gene TRBJ2-5, with 7 positions matching TRBD1. Looked up from germline, CDR1 is MNHEY and CDR2 is SVGAGI. The CDR3 consists of 15 residues. The junction had 6 bases not matched to a gene; V was cut back by 0 bases and J by 5 bases. This CDR3 reads CASSYSRGRRETQYF. The CDR3 DNA reads TGTGCCAGCAGTTACTCGAGGGGGCGCCGGGAGACCCAGTACTTC.

As to this clone: This specimen includes other DNA sequences encoding the same CDR3. The chain combines TRBV19 with TRBJ2-7; D call uncertain. Germline V lookup: CDR1 LNHDA, CDR2 SQIVND (reference sequence). This CDR3 region has 12 residues. V lost 1 base to trimming and J lost 7 bases, with 8 bases between them. The CDR3 here is CASSIGAGEQYF. DNA for the CDR3: TGTGCCAGTAGTATAGGGGCTGGGGAGCAGTACTTC.

The chain uses TRBV6-1 and TRBJ1-5, with unresolved D. This CDR3 has 14 residues. CDR1 is MNHNS and CDR2 is SASEGT in the germline V gene. V gave up 2 bases and J gave up 0 bases, with 5 bases separating them. The CDR3 DNA reads TGTGCCAGCAGTGAACAAAATAGCAATCAGCCCCAGCATTTT. This encodes CASSEQNSNQPQHF.

This chain uses TRBV19 with TRBJ1-6, with no clear D. This CDR3 has 13 residues. Germline V CDR1 and CDR2: LNHDA, SQIVND (reference sequence). Trimming removed 6 bases at V and 7 bases at J, with 10 bases between. CDR3 nucleotides: TGTGCCAGTAGCCACCCGGGGAATTCACCCCTCCACTTT. As protein: CASSHPGNSPLHF.

The rearrangement uses TRBV29-1 and TRBJ1-1; D might be TRBD1 (5 bases). The CDR3 has 15 amino acids. The germline V and J ends were trimmed by 1 base and 0 bases, with 12 bases remaining between them. The germline gives CDR1 SQVTM, CDR2 ANQGSEA. CDR3 protein: CSVEVVRVLNTEAFF. CDR3 in DNA: TGCAGCGTTGAAGTAGTCAGGGTGTTGAACACTGAAGCTTTCTTT.

V and J are TRBV7-2 and TRBJ1-1; TRBD1 is a possible D gene (6 bases). This CDR3 contains 14 residues. CDR1 and CDR2 from the germline V gene are SGHTA and FQGNSA. V was clipped by 1 base and J by 4 bases, with 10 bases between them. CDR3 residues: CASSLDRAITEAFF. In DNA, the CDR3 is TGTGCCAGCAGCTTAGACAGGGCAATCACTGAAGCTTTCTTT. Based on the CDR3 plus reference TRBV7-2 and TRBJ1-1, the full variable domain is GAGVSQSPSNKVTEKGKDVELRCDPISGHTALYWYRQSLGQGLEFLIYFQGNSAPDKSGLPSDRFSAERTGGSVSTLTIQRTQQEDSAVYLCASSLDRAITEAFFGQGTRLTVV.

The genes are TRBV18 and TRBJ1-4, with TRBD1 identical over 8 bases. V was clipped by 4 bases and J by 13 bases; unmatched bases: 14. There are 15 residues in the CDR3. Germline CDR1 and CDR2: KGHSH and LQKENI. The CDR3 is CASSHPGQVYRGLFF. CDR3 in DNA: TGTGCCAGCTCACACCCGGGACAGGTCTACCGCGGACTGTTTTTT.

The chain joins TRBV5-1 to TRBJ2-3, with 11 bases identical to TRBD2. CDR1 and CDR2 from the germline V gene are SGHRS and YFSETQ. This CDR3 is 15 amino acids long. The V gene end was trimmed by 1 base and the J gene end by 6 bases; junction bases not matched to a gene: 4. CDR3 bases: TGCGCCAGCAGCTTGTGGGCTAGCGGGGGGGATACGCAGTATTTT. The encoded protein is CASSLWASGGDTQYF.

This rearrangement joins TRBV7-8 to TRBJ2-5, with 10 bases aligning to TRBD2. Germline CDR1 is SGHVS and CDR2 is FQNEAQ. V was clipped by 5 bases and J by 1 base; unmatched bases: 7. The CDR3 contains 16 residues. CDR3 residues: CASSRIAGGGQETQYF. CDR3 DNA sequence: TGTGCCAGCAGCCGGATAGCGGGGGGTGGCCAAGAGACCCAGTACTTC.